Described below is a single TCR beta chain sequence and its context. Its antigen is still unknown. The diagnostic colonoscopy in ulcerative colitis patients preceded any immunosuppressive treatment. The entry originates in a study of pediatric ulcerative colitis. Study observations and caveats: No controls had the two rectal clonotypes shared by ulcerative colitis patients. Acute severe colitis showed lower rectal diversity from clonal expansions.

This was a survey-level run. The data were produced by immunoSEQ multiplex PCR, yet TCRdb's version contains in-frame clones alone and is incomplete. The sample lists 60,000 to 75,000 clones, over 70% seen once, with roughly 5.2% in the top ten. V lost 0 bases to trimming and J lost 5 bases, with 18 bases between them. From germline, CDR1 is SGDLS and CDR2 YYNGEE. This CDR3 comprises 16 residues. The sample comprised blood. The chain combines TRBV9 with TRBJ2-7, with D possibly being TRBD1 (6 bases). This receptor was taken from a boy aged 5 to 17 with moderate ulcerative colitis. This chain's CDR3 is CASSVGTGSILNEQYF. The CDR3 DNA sequence: TGTGCCAGCAGCGTAGGAACAGGGTCAATTCTCAACGAGCAGTACTTC.